A selection of T cell receptor beta chains follows, all from one sample in a study of blood T cell repertoires in COVID-19. TCRdb's table, derived via immunoSEQ multiplex PCR, lists solely in-frame clones and lacks some. The data show roughly 270,000 clones, about 85% seen once. What was sequenced was PBMCs or T cells enriched from blood (not recorded which). These receptors were collected from a woman in her forties or fifties who had recovered from COVID-19. The CDR3 runs from the conserved cysteine through the conserved F or W. Fields, in order: V gene, clone size, D gene, J gene, CDR3 DNA, CDR3 protein. D genes are given only for firm matches. Clone size, where shown, is once, few, many, or a class for clones that have expanded.

V: TRBV18; size: NA; D: NA; J: TRBJ2-7; DNA: TGTGCCAGCTCACCGCAGGCAGTAGGGCAGGGCCACTACGAGCAGTACTTC; CDR3: CASSPQAVGQGHYEQYF
V: TRBV19; size: NA; D: NA; J: TRBJ1-1; DNA: TGTGCCAGTTGCGGTTCCTATTCCACTGAAGCTTTCTTT; CDR3: CASCGSYSTEAFF
V: TRBV11-2; size: few; D: NA; J: TRBJ2-3; DNA: TGTGCCAGCAGCTTAAGGGGGGGCCTAATGAAAGATACGCAGTATTTT; CDR3: CASSLRGGLMKDTQYF
V: TRBV7-3; size: NA; D: TRBD1; J: TRBJ2-2; DNA: TGTGCCAGCAGCTGGACAGGGGGCTCCGGGGAGCTGTTTTTT; CDR3: CASSWTGGSGELFF
V: TRBV15; size: NA; D: TRBD2; J: TRBJ2-3; DNA: TGTGCCACCAGCAGGACTAGCGGGGGGGCAGATACGCAGTATTTT; CDR3: CATSRTSGGADTQYF
V: TRBV2; size: NA; D: TRBD1; J: TRBJ1-5; DNA: TGTGCCAGCAGTCGCGGGACAGGGTACAATCAGCCCCAGCATTTT; CDR3: CASSRGTGYNQPQHF
V: TRBV18; size: NA; D: NA; J: TRBJ2-5; DNA: TGTGCCAGCTCACAGGGGGTCCAAGAGACCCAGTACTTC; CDR3: CASSQGVQETQYF
V: TRBV30; size: few; D: NA; J: TRBJ1-2; DNA: TGTGCCTGGAGTGATGACAGAAGCTATGGCTACACCTTC; CDR3: CAWSDDRSYGYTF
V: TRBV9; size: NA; D: NA; J: TRBJ1-2; DNA: TGTGCCAGCAGCGTAGCTCTAACCCAGCGCCTACCGAACTATGGCTACACCTTC; CDR3: CASSVALTQRLPNYGYTF
V: TRBV7-8; size: NA; D: TRBD2; J: TRBJ2-2; DNA: TGTGCCAGCAGCCGATTAGCGGGGGGGCCCACCGGGGAGCTGTTTTTT; CDR3: CASSRLAGGPTGELFF
V: TRBV5-1; size: once; D: NA; J: TRBJ1-4; DNA: TGCGCCAGCAGCCCTGCACTGGACAGATCCAATGAAAAACTGTTTTTT; CDR3: CASSPALDRSNEKLFF
V: TRBV4-2; size: few; D: NA; J: TRBJ1-5; DNA: TGTGCCAGCAGCCAGGGGACAAATAGCAATCAGCCCCAGCATTTT; CDR3: CASSQGTNSNQPQHF
V: TRBV3-1/TRBV3-2; size: NA; D: TRBD2; J: TRBJ2-2; DNA: TGTGCCAGCAGCCGACTAGCGGGAGGAGAGCTGTTTTTT; CDR3: CASSRLAGGELFF
V: TRBV4-2; size: NA; D: NA; J: TRBJ2-1; DNA: TGTGCCAGCAGCGTATGGCAGGTATACAATGAGCAGTTCTTC; CDR3: CASSVWQVYNEQFF
V: TRBV29-1; size: NA; D: TRBD1; J: TRBJ2-1; DNA: TGCAGCGTTGCGGGACAGGGATTTGACAATGAGCAGTTCTTC; CDR3: CSVAGQGFDNEQFF
V: TRBV5-1; size: NA; D: TRBD1; J: TRBJ1-2; DNA: TGCGCCAGCAGCTTTGGAAGGTTTGGCAGGGGGGACTATGGCTACACCTTC; CDR3: CASSFGRFGRGDYGYTF
V: TRBV3-1/TRBV3-2; size: NA; D: TRBD2; J: TRBJ2-7; DNA: TGTGCCAGCAGCCCCTGGACTAGCTCCTACGAGCAGTACTTC; CDR3: CASSPWTSSYEQYF
V: TRBV2; size: NA; D: NA; J: TRBJ1-2; DNA: TGTGCCAGCAGTGGAATCCAGTTGGGGGCGGCTGGCTACACCTTC; CDR3: CASSGIQLGAAGYTF
V: TRBV5-6; size: NA; D: TRBD1; J: TRBJ1-3; DNA: TGTGCCAGCAGCCTTCCGGACAGGGGATCTGGAAACACCATATATTTT; CDR3: CASSLPDRGSGNTIYF
V: TRBV11-3; size: NA; D: TRBD2; J: TRBJ2-3; DNA: TGTGCCAGCAGCTTCGGGTATAGCGGGAAAGATACGCAGTATTTT; CDR3: CASSFGYSGKDTQYF
V: TRBV5-5; size: once; D: NA; J: TRBJ2-1; DNA: TGTGCCAGCAGCTTCAGAGGGGGATACAATGAGCAGTTCTTC; CDR3: CASSFRGGYNEQFF
V: TRBV18; size: NA; D: TRBD1; J: TRBJ1-1; DNA: TGTGCCAGCTCACCTGGACAGGGTATGAACACTGAAGCTTTCTTT; CDR3: CASSPGQGMNTEAFF
V: TRBV19; size: once; D: TRBD2; J: TRBJ2-3; DNA: TGTGCCAGTAGTATCCGCTTAGCGGGACCCACAGATACGCAGTATTTT; CDR3: CASSIRLAGPTDTQYF
V: TRBV3-1/TRBV3-2; size: NA; D: TRBD1; J: TRBJ1-2; DNA: TGTGCCAGCAGCCAAGGGACAGGGCGCTGGAGCTATGGCTACACCTTC; CDR3: CASSQGTGRWSYGYTF
V: TRBV29-1; size: NA; D: TRBD1; J: TRBJ2-7; DNA: TGCAGCGTCACGGGACAGACCTACGAGCAGTACTTC; CDR3: CSVTGQTYEQYF
V: TRBV2; size: NA; D: TRBD1; J: TRBJ1-4; DNA: TGTGCCAGCAGGCCTACAGGGGGGAAACTGTTTTTT; CDR3: CASRPTGGKLFF
V: TRBV7-2; size: NA; D: TRBD1; J: TRBJ1-1; DNA: TGTGCCAGCAGCTTTAAGGGGGCGGACACTGAAGCTTTCTTT; CDR3: CASSFKGADTEAFF
V: TRBV7-9; size: NA; D: NA; J: TRBJ1-1; DNA: TGTGCCAGCAGCTCGTTCCAAGCCGAGGCTGAAGCTTTCTTT; CDR3: CASSSFQAEAEAFF
V: TRBV19; size: NA; D: NA; J: TRBJ2-4; DNA: TGTGCCAGTAGTCCCAGTTCCAAAAACATTCAGTACTTC; CDR3: CASSPSSKNIQYF
V: TRBV5-6; size: NA; D: TRBD1; J: TRBJ1-2; DNA: TGTGCCAGCAGGGGGGGACAGGGGCCCCCCGGTGGCTACACCTTC; CDR3: CASRGGQGPPGGYTF
V: TRBV7-9; size: NA; D: NA; J: TRBJ1-2; DNA: TGTGCCAGCAGCTTAGCAGGGGATACCTATGGCTACACCTTC; CDR3: CASSLAGDTYGYTF
V: TRBV14; size: NA; D: NA; J: TRBJ2-7; DNA: TGTGCCAGCAGCCCTAGAGACAGGTCGGGTCCCTACTACGAGCAGTACTTC; CDR3: CASSPRDRSGPYYEQYF
V: TRBV28; size: NA; D: NA; J: TRBJ1-5; DNA: TGTGCCAGCGGCCGAGGACAGCCCAATCAGCCCCAGCATTTT; CDR3: CASGRGQPNQPQHF
V: TRBV14; size: few; D: NA; J: TRBJ1-2; DNA: TGTGCCAGCAGCCAAGATCTGCAGAATGCCTATGGCTACACCTTC; CDR3: CASSQDLQNAYGYTF
V: TRBV5-1; size: NA; D: TRBD2; J: TRBJ2-1; DNA: TGCGCCAGCAGCTTGTCTCCTAGCGGATCCTACAATGAGCAGTTCTTC; CDR3: CASSLSPSGSYNEQFF
V: TRBV19; size: NA; D: NA; J: TRBJ2-3; DNA: TGTGCCAGTAGTATAGGACTAGCAGATACGCAGTATTTT; CDR3: CASSIGLADTQYF
V: TRBV6-5; size: NA; D: TRBD2; J: TRBJ2-7; DNA: TGTGCCAGCAGTTTGTCGACTAGCGGGAGGACGTACGAGTACTTC; CDR3: CASSLSTSGRTYEYF
V: TRBV27; size: NA; D: NA; J: TRBJ1-5; DNA: TGTGCCAGCTCCCCCCGAGGAGGGGGCAATCAGCCCCAGCATTTT; CDR3: CASSPRGGGNQPQHF
V: TRBV15; size: NA; D: NA; J: TRBJ2-3; DNA: TGTGCCACCAGCAGAGATCGAAGCCTGAGCACAGATACGCAGTATTTT; CDR3: CATSRDRSLSTDTQYF
V: TRBV27; size: NA; D: NA; J: TRBJ1-2; DNA: TGTGCCAGCAGTTTATACGGAACCAGGGTAGGCTACACCTTC; CDR3: CASSLYGTRVGYTF
V: TRBV7-6; size: once; D: TRBD2; J: TRBJ2-1; DNA: TGTGCCAGCAGCTCCTTACTAGGGACTAGCGGGGGCTACAATGAGCAGTTCTTC; CDR3: CASSSLLGTSGGYNEQFF
V: TRBV27; size: NA; D: NA; J: TRBJ2-7; DNA: TGTGCCAGCAGTTTCGACAGGCGACCTGACTACGAGCAGTACTTC; CDR3: CASSFDRRPDYEQYF
V: TRBV6-5; size: NA; D: NA; J: TRBJ1-4; DNA: TGTGCCAGCAGGGCAGGAAATGAAAAACTGTTTTTT; CDR3: CASRAGNEKLFF
V: TRBV10-2; size: NA; D: NA; J: TRBJ2-1; DNA: TGCGCCAGCAGTGGGGGCGGGGAGAACAATGAGCAGTTCTTC; CDR3: CASSGGGENNEQFF
V: TRBV2; size: NA; D: NA; J: TRBJ2-1; DNA: TGTGCCAGCACTCGACCCGACTGGAGCTCCTACAATGAGCAGTTCTTC; CDR3: CASTRPDWSSYNEQFF
V: TRBV27; size: NA; D: NA; J: TRBJ2-4; DNA: TGTGCCAGCAGTTTATTAGGCGGGGCGCTAGCCAAAAACATTCAGTACTTC; CDR3: CASSLLGGALAKNIQYF
V: TRBV25-1; size: NA; D: NA; J: TRBJ1-5; DNA: TGTGCCAGCAGTGAGTTCGGGGGTGAGCCCCAGCATTTT; CDR3: CASSEFGGEPQHF
V: TRBV19; size: NA; D: NA; J: TRBJ2-1; DNA: TGTGCCAGTAGTATAGATCTGAGCAATGAGCAGTTCTTC; CDR3: CASSIDLSNEQFF
V: TRBV5-1; size: NA; D: TRBD1; J: TRBJ1-1; DNA: TGCGCCAGCAGCCCCCGGGACAGGGGGCAAACTGAAGCTTTCTTT; CDR3: CASSPRDRGQTEAFF
V: TRBV5-1; size: once; D: TRBD1; J: TRBJ1-4; DNA: TGCGCCAGCAGCGGGGGACAGTGGGGTGAAAAACTGTTTTTT; CDR3: CASSGGQWGEKLFF
V: TRBV7-9; size: NA; D: NA; J: TRBJ1-2; DNA: TGTGCCAGCGGCTCCTCCCCCTACAACTATGGCTACACCTTC; CDR3: CASGSSPYNYGYTF
V: TRBV27; size: NA; D: NA; J: TRBJ1-2; DNA: TGTGCCAGCAGTACCGGGACAAACTATGGCTACACCTTC; CDR3: CASSTGTNYGYTF
V: TRBV6-4; size: NA; D: NA; J: TRBJ1-2; DNA: TGTGCCAGCAGACGGAGCGGGAGGGCCAACTATGGCTACACCTTC; CDR3: CASRRSGRANYGYTF
V: TRBV28; size: NA; D: NA; J: TRBJ1-6; DNA: TGTGCCAGCTTGGTGGGGAGGACGAATTCACCCCTCCACTTT; CDR3: CASLVGRTNSPLHF
V: TRBV7-9; size: NA; D: TRBD1; J: TRBJ1-1; DNA: TGTGCCAGCAGCTTAGACAGGGGGCAAACTGAAGCTTTCTTT; CDR3: CASSLDRGQTEAFF
V: TRBV7-3; size: NA; D: NA; J: TRBJ2-3; DNA: TGTGCCAGCAGCGCCTACCCGGGGTGGGGATACACAGATACGCAGTATTTT; CDR3: CASSAYPGWGYTDTQYF
V: TRBV5-1; size: NA; D: TRBD1; J: TRBJ1-6; DNA: TGCGCCAGCAGCCAGACAGGGAGTGGTTCACCCCTCCACTTT; CDR3: CASSQTGSGSPLHF
V: TRBV28; size: few; D: NA; J: TRBJ1-1; DNA: TGTGCCAGCAGTGCCAGGGTGGGCACTGAAGCTTTCTTT; CDR3: CASSARVGTEAFF
V: TRBV12-3/TRBV12-4; size: NA; D: TRBD1; J: TRBJ2-1; DNA: TGTGCCAGCAGATACTCGACAGGGATGGGGCAGTTCTTC; CDR3: CASRYSTGMGQFF
V: TRBV5-1; size: NA; D: NA; J: TRBJ2-7; DNA: TGCGCCAGCAGCTTGGAGGTAGCGGTGAGCTACGAGCAGTACTTC; CDR3: CASSLEVAVSYEQYF